This T cell receptor beta chain was identified during a study of T-cell reconstitution after alpha-beta-depleted transplantation in children. The V and J ends lost 5 bases and 3 bases, in that order; junction bases with no gene match: 12. This CDR3 contains 16 residues. Germline V gene data show CDR1 as SGHVS and CDR2 as FNYEAQ. This clonotype has just a few counts. The TCRbeta library was prepared with unique molecular identifiers. MiXCR was run by TCRdb on the PCR reads, yielding one entry per CDR3 protein. The table lists around 400,000 distinct CDR3 sequences, 20% of them singletons. The sequences come from PBMCs from the stem cell graft donor, collected from the stem cell graft. This receptor was identified in a human donor who donated a stem cell graft to a child with acute myeloid leukemia. This chain uses TRBV7-6 with TRBJ2-7, with 8 positions matching TRBD1. CDR3 residues: CASSPTSRTGYYEQYF. The CDR3 DNA reads as TGTGCCAGCAGCCCCACATCGAGGACAGGGTACTACGAGCAGTACTTC.